The next 20 T cell receptor beta chains were all read from a single sample in a study of post-analysis software for immune sequencing data. The authors incorporated unique molecular identifiers into the TCR beta cDNA libraries. TCRdb redid the calling of the PCR reads with MiXCR, one entry per CDR3 protein. The table has 650,000 to 900,000 distinct CDR3 sequences, around 45% seen once. Study outcomes and limitations: Patients had higher frequencies than controls of five or six TRBV segments, including TRBV5-6, TRBV5-1 and TRBV20-1.

These receptors have no identified antigens. Input material: blood. The origin of the receptors is a girl between 5 and 17 years old with multiple sclerosis.

The chain uses TRBV11-2 and TRBJ2-1; a weak D match, TRBD2 (6 bases). V lost 2 bases, J lost 0 bases, and 23 bases lay in between. CDR3 size: 20 residues. CDR1 and CDR2 (germline): SGHAT, FQNNGV. The CDR3 protein is CASSLQEGWEGLSSYNEQFF. CDR3 nucleotide sequence: TGTGCCAGCAGCTTACAGGAGGGGTGGGAAGGGCTGAGCTCCTACAATGAGCAGTTCTTC.

The CDR3 region is CATSDGTSGRRNEQFF. The DNA of the CDR3 is TGTGCCACCAGTGATGGGACTAGCGGGAGGCGGAATGAGCAGTTCTTC. V gene TRBV24-1 combines with J gene TRBJ2-1; 15 bases fit TRBD2. After removal of 3 bases from V and 7 bases from J, the junction contained 3 bases not matched to a gene. The CDR3 length is 16 residues. Germline lookup yields CDR1 KGHDR and CDR2 SFDVKD.

This chain joins TRBV15 and TRBJ2-1; 8 bases are a match to TRBD2. From germline, CDR1 is LNHNV and CDR2 YYDKDF (reference sequence). V lost 8 bases, J lost 7 bases, and 10 bases stayed unmatched. The CDR3 length is 14 residues. The DNA for the CDR3 is TGTGCCACCGGGACTAGGGGTGGGGAAAATGAGCAGTTCTTC. Its translation is CATGTRGGENEQFF.

This sequence joins TRBV28 and TRBJ2-7, with D tentatively TRBD2 (5 bases). Germline CDR1 and CDR2: MDHEN and SYDVKM. The CDR3 is 11 amino acids. The V gene lost 6 bases and the J gene lost 6 bases, with 9 bases spanning the gap. CDR3 region: CASSRDVEQYF. CDR3 in DNA: TGTGCCAGCAGCCGGGATGTCGAGCAGTACTTC.

This clonotype came up once. This chain uses TRBV7-9 with TRBJ2-4; D is tentatively TRBD1 or TRBD2 (5 bases each). V was trimmed by 5 bases and J by 2 bases, leaving 16 bases between them. The CDR3 runs 16 residues. CDR1 is SEHNR and CDR2 is FQNEAQ in the germline V gene (reference sequence). The CDR3 nucleotides are TGTGCCAGCAGCGTCCGGGACGGACTGACCAAAAACATTCAGTACTTC. Protein product: CASSVRDGLTKNIQYF.

The J gene is TRBJ1-4, the V gene TRBV5-1; no firm D call. This CDR3 is built from 15 residues. Germline lookup yields CDR1 SGHRS and CDR2 YFSETQ. V lost 5 bases to trimming and J lost 8 bases, with 19 bases between them. CDR3 bases: TGCGCCAGCAGTCTAGTGGACCCGGGGAGGGAAAAACTGTTTTTT. Amino acids: CASSLVDPGREKLFF.

This sequence joins TRBV6-5 and TRBJ2-7, with D tentatively TRBD2 (5 bases). The end of the DNA fits TRBJ2-5 better, so the J call may be wrong. CDR3 size: 14 residues. Per the germline V gene, CDR1 is MNHEY and CDR2 is SVGAGI. CDR3 region: CASSFGGPEETQYF. CDR3 in DNA: TGTGCCAGCAGTTTTGGAGGTCCAGAGGAGACCCAGTACTTC.

The CDR3 sequence is CATSDRRDQPQHF. For the CDR3, the DNA is TGTGCCACCAGTGATAGGAGGGACCAGCCCCAGCATTTT. The chain carries TRBV24-1 and TRBJ1-5, with D possibly matching TRBD1 (5 bases). V lost 3 bases to trimming and J lost 7 bases, with 9 bases between them. The CDR3 loop spans 13 amino acids. Per the germline V gene, CDR1 is KGHDR and CDR2 is SFDVKD.

This clonotype has just a few counts. This may stem from a read error, because a much larger clone lies one nucleotide away. The chain links TRBV5-1 to TRBJ2-3; TRBD1 matches at 7 bases. This CDR3 spans 15 amino acids. Looked up from germline, CDR1 is SGHRS and CDR2 is YFSETQ. This chain's CDR3 is CAGSLTGISTDTQYF. The CDR3 DNA reads TGCGCCGGCAGCTTGACAGGGATAAGCACAGATACGCAGTATTTT.

The chain uses TRBV7-9 and TRBJ1-1, with a possible D match to TRBD1 (6 bases). The CDR3 runs to 13 residues. CDR1 is SEHNR, CDR2 FQNEAQ, per germline (reference sequence). V gave up 10 bases and J gave up 1 base, with 13 bases separating them. For the CDR3, the DNA is TGTGCCACCGGAGGGGGGCCGAACACTGAAGCTTTCTTT. Protein sequence: CATGGGPNTEAFF.

This chain links TRBV5-1 with TRBJ2-1; 8 bases are shared with TRBD2. V dropped 2 bases and J dropped 9; count of bases not matched to a gene: 7. Germline values: CDR1 SGHRS, CDR2 YFSETQ. The CDR3 has 14 residues. The CDR3 DNA sequence: TGCGCCAGCAGCTTAAGGACTAGCTTGAGTGAGCAGTTCTTC. Its protein is CASSLRTSLSEQFF.

This clonotype occurred a few times. The chain carries TRBV29-1 and TRBJ1-2; D remains unclear. CDR1 is SQVTM, CDR2 ANQGSEA, per germline. The germline V and J ends were trimmed by 0 bases and 5 bases, with 13 bases remaining between them. The CDR3 totals 14 residues. CDR3 sequence reads: CSVEDSGTPYGYTF. The CDR3 region has the DNA TGCAGCGTTGAAGATTCCGGCACCCCGTATGGCTACACCTTC.

This sequence joins TRBV12-3 or TRBV12-4 and TRBJ2-5; 13 bases line up with TRBD2. The CDR3 covers 14 residues. V shed 9 bases, J shed 5 bases, and the junction held 6 bases outside the gene matches. The CDR3 protein is CASGLAGVGETQYF. CDR3 bases: TGTGCCAGTGGACTAGCGGGAGTCGGGGAGACCCAGTACTTC.

The rearrangement uses TRBV4-3 and TRBJ2-6; no reliable D call. CDR3 size: 15 residues. V lost 0 bases and J 4 bases, leaving 7 bases between the germline ends. Germline V gene lookup returns CDR1 LGHNA and CDR2 YSLEER. The CDR3 is CASSQESWGANVLTF. The CDR3 bases are TGCGCCAGCAGCCAAGAATCGTGGGGGGCCAACGTCCTGACTTTC.

The chain carries TRBV5-1 and TRBJ2-4, with a weak D call TRBD2 (6 bases). Germline CDR1 SGHRS, CDR2 YFSETQ. This CDR3 comprises 14 residues. Trimming stripped 4 bases from V and 8 bases from J, with 16 bases between. The CDR3 region has the DNA TGCGCCAGCAGCGCCTTTGGGGGAGGAGACATTCAGTACTTC. It translates to CASSAFGGGDIQYF.

In this sample, this clonotype turned up once. The J gene is TRBJ2-2, the V gene TRBV5-6, with D unresolved. Germline CDR1 is SGHDT and CDR2 is YYEEEE. The CDR3 has 14 residues. V lost 4 bases to trimming and J lost 1 base, with 8 bases between them. For the CDR3, the DNA is TGTGCCAGCAGCATGGTCCAGAACACCGGGGAGCTGTTTTTT. Encoded protein: CASSMVQNTGELFF.

Concerning this clonotype: A much bigger clone sits one base away, suggesting this may be a read error. V usage is TRBV6-1 and J usage is TRBJ2-7, with a possible D match to TRBD2 (6 bases). Germline V lookup: CDR1 MNHNS, CDR2 SASEGT. The CDR3 runs to 15 residues. The V end lost 4 bases, the J end lost 1 base, and 14 bases lay between the germline ends. The CDR3 region is CASSAAGSTSYEQYF. CDR3 bases: TGTGCCAGCAGTGCTGCGGGGAGTACTTCCTACGAGCAGTACTTC.

This clonotype was observed a few times. V and J are TRBV3-1 and TRBJ1-1; D is possibly TRBD1 (5 bases). The V end was cut by 1 base, the J end by 4 bases, with 10 bases between. CDR1 and CDR2 from the germline V gene are LGHDT and YNNKEL (reference sequence). This CDR3 is built from 14 residues. CDR3 DNA sequence: TGTGCCAGCAGCCAAGCGACAGCGACCACTGAAGCTTTCTTT. It is translated as CASSQATATTEAFF.

CDR3 loop: CASSGNGIAPHEQYF. CDR3 coding DNA: TGTGCCAGCAGTGGGAACGGGATCGCGCCTCACGAGCAGTACTTC. The chain uses TRBV12-3 or TRBV12-4 and TRBJ2-7; possible D gene TRBD2, 5 bases. The CDR3 is made up of 15 amino acids. The ends were cut back, 5 bases at V and 5 bases at J, with 19 bases in the middle.

J is TRBJ2-1 and V is TRBV10-3; D might be TRBD1 or TRBD2, each matching 6 bases. Trimming removed 6 bases at V and 5 bases at J, with 17 bases between. From germline, CDR1 is ENHRY and CDR2 SYGVKD. The CDR3 is 15 amino acids. CDR3 in DNA: TGTGCCATCAGCGGGGGCCAGGCTAGGGACAATGAGCAGTTCTTC. It codes for CAISGGQARDNEQFF.